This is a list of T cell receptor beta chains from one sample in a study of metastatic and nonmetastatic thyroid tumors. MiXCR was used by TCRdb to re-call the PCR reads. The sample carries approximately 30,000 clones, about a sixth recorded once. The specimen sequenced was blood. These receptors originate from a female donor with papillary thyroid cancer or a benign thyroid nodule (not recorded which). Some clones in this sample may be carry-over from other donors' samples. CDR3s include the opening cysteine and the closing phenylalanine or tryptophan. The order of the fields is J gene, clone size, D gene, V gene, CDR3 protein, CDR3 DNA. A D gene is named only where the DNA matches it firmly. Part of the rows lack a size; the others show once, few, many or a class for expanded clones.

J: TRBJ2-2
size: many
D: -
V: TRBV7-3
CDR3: CASSEGSITGELFF
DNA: TGTGCCAGCAGCGAGGGGAGCATCACCGGGGAGCTGTTTTTT

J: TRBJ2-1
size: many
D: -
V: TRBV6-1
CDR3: CASSILLGVGNEQFF
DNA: TGTGCCAGCAGTATATTACTAGGAGTTGGCAATGAGCAGTTCTTC

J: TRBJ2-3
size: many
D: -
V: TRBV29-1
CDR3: CSADQGNTQYF
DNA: TGCAGCGCGGATCAGGGGAATACGCAGTATTTT

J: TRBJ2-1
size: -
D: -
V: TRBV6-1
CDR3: CASSDPGRRINDQFF
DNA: TGTGCCAGCAGTGATCCAGGCAGGCGGATCAATGATCAGTTCTTC

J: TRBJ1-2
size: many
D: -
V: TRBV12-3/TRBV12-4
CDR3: CASRGNGYTF
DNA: TGTGCCAGCAGGGGAAATGGCTACACCTTC

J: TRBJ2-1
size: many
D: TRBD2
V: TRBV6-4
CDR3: CASSDTLAGGDEQFF
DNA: TGTGCCAGCAGTGATACTCTAGCGGGAGGGGATGAGCAGTTCTTC

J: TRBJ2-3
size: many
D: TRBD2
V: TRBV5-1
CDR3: CASSFITSGRSDTQYF
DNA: TGCGCCAGCAGCTTTATAACTAGCGGGAGGTCAGATACGCAGTATTTT

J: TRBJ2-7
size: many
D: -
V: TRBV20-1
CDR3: CSAFSVYEQYF
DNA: TGCAGTGCCTTTAGCGTGTACGAGCAGTACTTC

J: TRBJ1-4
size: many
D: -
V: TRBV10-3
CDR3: CAIKEEGINEKLFF
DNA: TGTGCCATCAAAGAGGAGGGGATTAATGAAAAACTGTTTTTT

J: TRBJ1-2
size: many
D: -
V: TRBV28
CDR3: CASSLWGGGGGYTF
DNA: TGTGCCAGCAGTTTATGGGGGGGGGGGGGTGGCTACACCTTC

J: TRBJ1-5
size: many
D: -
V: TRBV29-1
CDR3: CSVSLLDSNQPQHF
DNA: TGCAGCGTCTCCTTATTGGATAGCAATCAGCCCCAGCATTTT

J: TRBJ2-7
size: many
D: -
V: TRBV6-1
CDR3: CASRGGGTGLSEQYF
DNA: TGTGCCAGCAGGGGCGGGGGGACAGGGCTCTCCGAGCAGTACTTC

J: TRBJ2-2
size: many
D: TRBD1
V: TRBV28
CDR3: CASSQGDRESGELFF
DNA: TGTGCCAGCAGTCAGGGGGACAGGGAGTCCGGGGAGCTGTTTTTT

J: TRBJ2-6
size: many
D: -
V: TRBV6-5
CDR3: CASSGSGRQSSGTNVLTF
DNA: TGTGCCAGCAGCGGGTCGGGGCGGCAGTCCTCTGGGACCAACGTCCTGACTTTC

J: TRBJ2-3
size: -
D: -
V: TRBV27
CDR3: CASSPAPSYTDTQYF
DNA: TGTGCCAGCAGTCCAGCCCCCAGCTACACAGATACGCAGTATTTT

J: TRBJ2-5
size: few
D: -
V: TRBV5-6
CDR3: CASTRRYQETQYF
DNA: TGTGCCAGCACCCGCCGGTACCAAGAGACCCAGTACTTC

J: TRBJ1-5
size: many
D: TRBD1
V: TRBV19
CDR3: CASSHRGSPTQHF
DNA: TGTGCCAGTAGCCACAGGGGGTCGCCGACCCAGCATTTT

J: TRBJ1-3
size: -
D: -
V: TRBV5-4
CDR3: CASRGNTIYF
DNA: TGTGCCAGCAGAGGAAACACCATATATTTT

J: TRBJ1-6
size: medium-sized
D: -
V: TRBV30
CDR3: CAWSGQVSYNSPLHF
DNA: TGTGCCTGGAGTGGACAGGTCTCCTATAATTCACCCCTCCACTTT

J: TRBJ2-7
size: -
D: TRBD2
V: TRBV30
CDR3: CAWSMGGYYEQYF
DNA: TGTGCCTGGAGTATGGGAGGGTACTACGAGCAGTACTTC

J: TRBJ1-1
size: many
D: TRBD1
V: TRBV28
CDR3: CASSLFAPTQGAAEAFF
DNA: TGTGCCAGCAGTTTATTCGCTCCAACACAGGGGGCTGCTGAAGCTTTCTTT

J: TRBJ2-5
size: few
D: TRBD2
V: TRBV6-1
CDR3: CASSRSLIGRGETQYF
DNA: TGTGCCAGCAGTCGATCACTCATCGGGAGGGGAGAGACCCAGTACTTC

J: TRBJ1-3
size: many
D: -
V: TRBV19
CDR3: CASSISNTIYF
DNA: TGTGCCAGTAGTATATCTAACACCATATATTTT

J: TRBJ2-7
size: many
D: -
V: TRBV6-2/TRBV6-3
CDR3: CASRDKPYEQYF
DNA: TGTGCCAGCAGGGACAAACCCTACGAGCAGTACTTC

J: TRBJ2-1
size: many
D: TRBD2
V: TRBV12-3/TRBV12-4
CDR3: CASGSRLAGANEQFF
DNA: TGTGCCAGCGGCTCCCGACTAGCGGGAGCCAATGAGCAGTTCTTC

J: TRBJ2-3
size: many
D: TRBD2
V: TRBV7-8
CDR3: CASSLAAPQRELADTQYF
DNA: TGTGCCAGCAGCTTAGCCGCCCCACAGCGGGAGTTGGCCGATACGCAGTATTTT

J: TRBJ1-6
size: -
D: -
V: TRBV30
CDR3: CAWSAYQSSYNSPLHF
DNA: TGTGCCTGGAGTGCCTATCAGAGCTCCTATAATTCACCCCTCCACTTT

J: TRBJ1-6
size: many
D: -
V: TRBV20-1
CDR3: CSASRSGQGSSPLHF
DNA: TGCAGTGCTAGTAGGTCGGGGCAAGGAAGCTCACCCCTCCACTTT

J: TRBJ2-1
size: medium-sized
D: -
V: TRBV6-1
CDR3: CASKRGEWGEQFF
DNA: TGTGCCAGCAAACGCGGCGAGTGGGGTGAGCAGTTCTTC

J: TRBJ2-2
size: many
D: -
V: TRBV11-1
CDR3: CASSLAQGANTGELFF
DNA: TGTGCCAGCAGCTTAGCTCAGGGAGCAAACACCGGGGAGCTGTTTTTT

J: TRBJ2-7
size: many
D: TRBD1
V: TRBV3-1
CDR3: CASSQTGAYEQYF
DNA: TGTGCCAGCAGCCAAACAGGGGCCTACGAGCAGTACTTC

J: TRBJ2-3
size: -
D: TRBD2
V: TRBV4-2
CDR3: CASSQGMAGGFTDTQYF
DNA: TGTGCCAGCAGCCAAGGAATGGCGGGAGGGTTCACAGATACGCAGTATTTT

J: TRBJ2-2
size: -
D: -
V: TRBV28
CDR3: CASTSGTSDTGELFF
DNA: TGTGCCAGCACCTCGGGTACGTCCGACACCGGGGAGCTGTTTTTT

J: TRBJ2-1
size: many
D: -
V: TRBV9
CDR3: CASSPRERSYNEQFF
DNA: TGTGCCAGCAGCCCACGGGAGAGGTCCTACAATGAGCAGTTCTTC

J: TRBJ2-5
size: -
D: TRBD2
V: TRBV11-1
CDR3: CASSIQEGTSGSVRETQYF
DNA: TGTGCCAGCAGCATACAGGAGGGGACTAGCGGGAGTGTGCGGGAGACCCAGTACTTC

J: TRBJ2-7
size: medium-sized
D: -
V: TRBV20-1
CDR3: CSARDFRRASSYEQYF
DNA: TGCAGTGCTAGAGATTTTAGGCGGGCGAGCTCCTACGAGCAGTACTTC

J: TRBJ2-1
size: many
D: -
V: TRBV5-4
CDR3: CASSPDSGPSYNEQFF
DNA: TGTGCCAGCAGCCCCGATAGCGGACCCTCCTACAATGAGCAGTTCTTC

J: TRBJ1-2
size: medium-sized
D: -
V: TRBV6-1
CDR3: CASSRGANYGYTF
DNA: TGTGCCAGCAGCCGGGGGGCGAACTATGGCTACACCTTC

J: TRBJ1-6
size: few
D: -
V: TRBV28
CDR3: CASSLTLTEHNSPLHF
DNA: TGTGCCAGCAGTTTAACCTTGACAGAGCACAATTCACCCCTCCACTTT

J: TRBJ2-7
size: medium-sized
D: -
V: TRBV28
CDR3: CASSQAGDWTLGHYEQYF
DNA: TGTGCCAGCAGCCAAGCAGGGGATTGGACTTTGGGTCACTACGAGCAGTACTTC

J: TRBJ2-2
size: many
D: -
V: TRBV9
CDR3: CASSADPNTGELFF
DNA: TGTGCCAGCAGTGCAGACCCGAACACCGGGGAGCTGTTTTTT

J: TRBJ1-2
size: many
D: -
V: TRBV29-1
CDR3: CSVEDLGRLFSGYTF
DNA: TGCAGCGTTGAAGATCTCGGCAGGTTATTTTCCGGCTACACCTTC

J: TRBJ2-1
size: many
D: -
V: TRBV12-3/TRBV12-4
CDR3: CASRYDTSSYNEQFF
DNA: TGTGCCAGCAGGTATGATACGAGCTCCTACAATGAGCAGTTCTTC

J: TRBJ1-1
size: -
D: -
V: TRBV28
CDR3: CASSSPGTGSMNTEAFF
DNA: TGTGCCAGCAGTTCCCCCGGGACGGGATCCATGAACACTGAAGCTTTCTTT

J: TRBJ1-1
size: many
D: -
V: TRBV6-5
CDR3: CASSYSASTEAFF
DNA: TGTGCCAGCAGTTACTCGGCGAGCACTGAAGCTTTCTTT

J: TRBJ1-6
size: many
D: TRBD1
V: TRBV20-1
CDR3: CSARDPETGEYSPLHF
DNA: TGCAGTGCTAGAGATCCGGAGACAGGGGAATATTCACCCCTCCACTTT

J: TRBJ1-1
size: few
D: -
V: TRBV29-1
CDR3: CSVTQGAFTEAFF
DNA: TGCAGCGTTACACAGGGCGCGTTCACTGAAGCTTTCTTT

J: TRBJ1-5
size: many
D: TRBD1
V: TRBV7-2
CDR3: CASSPGQGSNQPQHF
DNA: TGTGCCAGCAGCCCCGGACAGGGCAGCAATCAGCCCCAGCATTTT

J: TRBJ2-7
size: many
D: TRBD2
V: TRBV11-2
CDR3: CASSPRLAGVRYEQYF
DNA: TGTGCCAGCAGCCCCAGACTAGCGGGAGTAAGGTACGAGCAGTACTTC

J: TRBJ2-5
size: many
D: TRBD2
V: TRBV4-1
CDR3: CASSQEAGFQETQYF
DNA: TGCGCCAGCAGCCAAGAAGCGGGATTCCAAGAGACCCAGTACTTC

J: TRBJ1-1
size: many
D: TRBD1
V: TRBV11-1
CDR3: CASSLTWGTEDTEAFF
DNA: TGTGCCAGCAGCCTCACTTGGGGGACAGAGGACACTGAAGCTTTCTTT

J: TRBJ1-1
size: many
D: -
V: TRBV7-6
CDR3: CASSQKMNTEAFF
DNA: TGTGCCAGCAGTCAAAAAATGAACACTGAAGCTTTCTTT

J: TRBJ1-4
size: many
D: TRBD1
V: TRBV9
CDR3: CACPPGQGLEKLFF
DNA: TGTGCCTGCCCCCCGGGACAGGGACTTGAAAAACTGTTTTTT

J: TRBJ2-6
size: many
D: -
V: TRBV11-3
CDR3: CASSSQGAGANVLTF
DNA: TGTGCCAGCAGCTCACAGGGAGCTGGGGCCAACGTCCTGACTTTC

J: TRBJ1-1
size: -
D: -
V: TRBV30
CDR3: CAWSFDSSGTLGGDTEAFF
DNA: TGTGCCTGGAGCTTTGATTCTTCCGGGACACTCGGTGGGGACACTGAAGCTTTCTTT